This TCR beta chain was identified during a study of post-analysis software for immune sequencing data. Study-level results: Patients showed TRBV5-6, TRBV5-1 and TRBV20-1 among about five TRBV segments more frequent than in controls.

Details on this clonotype: Its antigen is as yet unknown.

V lost 3 bases to trimming and J lost 6 bases; unmatched junction nucleotides: 7. The CDR3 runs 14 residues. The V gene's germline CDR1 is DFQATT and CDR2 SNEGSKA (reference sequence). Unique molecular identifiers had been added to the TCR beta cDNA libraries. From the PCR reads, TCRdb called clonotypes with MiXCR, one entry per CDR3 protein. This sample has roughly 600,000 distinct CDR3 sequences, with 40% to 50% found just once. The specimen sequenced was blood. This sequence joins TRBV20-1 and TRBJ2-1; TRBD2 aligns across 8 bases. The receptor comes from a girl between 5 and 17 years old with multiple sclerosis. Here the CDR3 reads CSASSGLGTNEQFF. In DNA form, the CDR3 reads TGCAGTGCTAGCTCGGGACTAGGGACCAATGAGCAGTTCTTC.